This T cell receptor (beta chain) was retrieved from a study of early T cells in non-severe SARS-CoV-2 infection. This clonotype was detected ten times or more. CDR3 length: 12 residues. Trimming took 1 base from V and 15 from J; bases not matched to a gene: 7. CDR1 SGHDT and CDR2 YYEEEE come from the germline V gene. The protocol attached unique molecular identifiers to individual cDNA molecules. TCRdb processed the 5' RACE reads anew with MiXCR; each CDR3 protein has one entry. The table has 26,000 or so distinct CDR3 sequences, 5.5% seen once. The specimen was whole blood. The gene calls are TRBV5-6 and TRBJ2-1; 7 bases are shared with TRBD2. The receptor comes from an adult who was a healthcare worker with PCR-confirmed SARS-CoV-2 infection or an uninfected control (not recorded which). CDR3 in amino acids: CASSLREGGWFF. The CDR3 DNA is TGTGCCAGCAGCTTGAGGGAGGGTGGTTGGTTCTTC.